Only one count was recorded for the clone carrying this T cell receptor beta chain. The data are from a study of T cell changes during pregnancy in multiple sclerosis. Using immunoSEQ multiplex PCR, the repertoire was profiled, and TCRdb retains in-frame clones only, with some absent. The sample lists 65,000 to 85,000 clones, 94% occurring once. Germline values: CDR1 SGHTA, CDR2 FQGNSA. The trim removed 3 bases at V and 8 bases at J, leaving 9 bases unmatched. CDR3 size: 15 residues. The rearrangement uses TRBV7-2 and TRBJ2-2, with 7 bases matching TRBD2. The sequence came from a female donor with multiple sclerosis, enrolled in a pregnancy study. Material: CD4+ T cells from peripheral blood mononuclear cells, obtained after pregnancy. CDR3 region: CASSFQWTRAGELFF. In DNA, the CDR3 is TGTGCCAGCAGCTTTCAATGGACTAGGGCGGGGGAGCTGTTTTTT. The full variable domain, rest sourced from reference TRBV7-2 and TRBJ2-2, is GAGVSQSPSNKVTEKGKDVELRCDPISGHTALYWYRQSLGQGLEFLIYFQGNSAPDKSGLPSDRFSAERTGGSVSTLTIQRTQQEDSAVYLCASSFQWTRAGELFFGEGSRLTVL.